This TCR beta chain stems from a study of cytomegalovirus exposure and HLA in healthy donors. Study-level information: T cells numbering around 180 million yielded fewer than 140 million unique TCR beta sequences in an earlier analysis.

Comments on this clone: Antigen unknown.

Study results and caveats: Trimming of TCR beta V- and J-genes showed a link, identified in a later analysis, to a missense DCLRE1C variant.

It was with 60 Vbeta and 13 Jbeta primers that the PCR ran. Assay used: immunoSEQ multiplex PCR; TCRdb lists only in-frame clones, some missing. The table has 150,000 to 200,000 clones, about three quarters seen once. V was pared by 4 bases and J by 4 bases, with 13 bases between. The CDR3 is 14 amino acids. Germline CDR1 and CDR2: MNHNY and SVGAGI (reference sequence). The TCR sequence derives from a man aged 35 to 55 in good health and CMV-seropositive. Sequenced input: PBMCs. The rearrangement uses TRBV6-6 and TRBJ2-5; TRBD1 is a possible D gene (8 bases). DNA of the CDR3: TGTGCCAGCAGTTTTACAGGGGGGGGAGAGACCCAGTACTTC. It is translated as CASSFTGGGETQYF.